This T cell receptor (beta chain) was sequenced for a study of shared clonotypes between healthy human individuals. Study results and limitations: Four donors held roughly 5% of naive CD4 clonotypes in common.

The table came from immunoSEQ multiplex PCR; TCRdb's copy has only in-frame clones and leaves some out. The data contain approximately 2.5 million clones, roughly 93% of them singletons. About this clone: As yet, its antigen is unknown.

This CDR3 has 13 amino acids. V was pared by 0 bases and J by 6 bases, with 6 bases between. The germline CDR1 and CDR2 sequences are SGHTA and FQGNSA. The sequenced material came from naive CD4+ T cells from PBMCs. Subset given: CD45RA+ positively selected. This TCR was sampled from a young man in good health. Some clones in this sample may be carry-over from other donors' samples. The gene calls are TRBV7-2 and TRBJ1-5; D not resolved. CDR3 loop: CASSLAKSQPQHF. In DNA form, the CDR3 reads TGTGCCAGCAGCTTAGCTAAGAGTCAGCCCCAGCATTTT.